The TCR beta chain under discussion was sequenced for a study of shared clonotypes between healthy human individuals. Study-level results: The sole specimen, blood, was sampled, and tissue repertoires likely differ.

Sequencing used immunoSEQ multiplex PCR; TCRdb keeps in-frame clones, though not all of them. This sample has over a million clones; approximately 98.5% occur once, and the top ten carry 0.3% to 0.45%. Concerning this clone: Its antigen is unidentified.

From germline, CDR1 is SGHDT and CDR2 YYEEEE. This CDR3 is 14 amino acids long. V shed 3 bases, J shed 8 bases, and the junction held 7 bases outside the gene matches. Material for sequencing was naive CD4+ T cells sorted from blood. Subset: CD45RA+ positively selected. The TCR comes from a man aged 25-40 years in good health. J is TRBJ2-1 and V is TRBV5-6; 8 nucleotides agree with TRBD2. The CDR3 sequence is CASSYYGLADEQFF. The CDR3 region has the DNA TGTGCCAGCAGCTACTACGGACTAGCAGATGAGCAGTTCTTC.